The T cell receptor (beta chain) described here comes from a study of molecular identifiers for immune sequencing clone quantification (dated by TCRdb to 2016 to 2019). About the study as a whole: In a replicate experiment, RNA from about 20,000 or 100,000 naive CD8 T cells was split into five aliquots, four of which were sequenced. This methods study benchmarked molecular-identifier clustering-based TCR repertoire sequencing (MIDCIRS) and TCR RNA copy counting, using CD8 T cells to do so.

In regard to this clonotype: Its antigen has not been determined. Base quality data are lacking; no much larger clone is found one base away.

Via the germline V gene (reference sequence), CDR1 is SEHNR and CDR2 FQNEAQ. The CDR3 numbers 12 residues from cysteine through phenylalanine. The kept DNA is CDR3 alone, 36 bases in frame from the first base. V loses 5 bases of germline sequence and J loses 8 bases, and the interval between the two ends is 9 bases. What the research found in general, with its limitations: Modeling gave about three recovered TCR RNA copies per cell versus around 10 by digital PCR, implying roughly 29% capture efficiency. Spiked-in Jurkat TCR RNA equivalent to a single cell was reported to be detectable even among approximately 1.1 million naive CD8 T cells. The sizes of highly expanded clones could end up underestimated when identical TCR molecules share a barcode. When barcode sub-clustering was omitted, TCR diversity was inflated by chimeric consensus sequences, with chimeras reaching as high as 47%. Spiked-in Jurkat TCR RNA (about 10 copies' worth), which is not part of the donor repertoire, was contained in the naive libraries. In CMV-specific effector cells, over 99% of molecules were held by clones above 20 RNA copies, whereas under 1% of molecules were held by such clones in naive cells.

The receptor library was made with PCR. For sequencing, a NextSeq 500 was employed. Preparation of bulk TCR libraries followed a previously described approach, with the TCR primers listed in Table S5. Total RNA was purified with the Qiagen AllPrep DNA/RNA kit. Before analysis, reads from multiple sequencing runs of one library were combined. In the paper's pipeline: Reads were retained only if an exact TCR constant sequence was present, and the retained reads were trimmed to 150 nt and grouped according to their 12-nt molecular barcodes. Reads in each barcode group were sub-clustered using a 15% Levenshtein threshold, and a quality-weighted consensus sequence was built for each RNA molecule. Non-functional sequences were removed, as were lower-count sequences one edit away from another. Based on fitting two negative binomial distributions, any barcode sub-cluster with under 20% of the maximum read count was discarded. TCRdb reran the public reads through fastp at Q25 and MiXCR, keeping productive beta chains. Duplicate CDR3 protein sequences are folded into a single record with the most common DNA and genes. The V and J calls, along with clone size, are taken from TCRdb and not from the paper's own processing. The sample table shows 460,000 or so distinct CDR3 sequences, and less than 30% are seen once. In total, the top ten clones hold just over 0.75% of the sample.

Libraries of naive CD8 T cells were generated from approximately 20,000 to 1,000,000 sorted cells, with 10%, 30% or 50% of the purified RNA used. On a BD FACSAria II, naive CD8 T cells were FACS-sorted as CD8+CD4-CCR7+CD45RA+ and collected into RLT Plus buffer. To test detection sensitivity, Jurkat RNA equivalent to under 12 TCR copies was spiked into samples of roughly 20,000-1,000,000 naive CD8 T cells. Enrichment of CD8 T cells was performed with RosetteSep CD8+ T Cell Enrichment Cocktail and Ficoll-Paque, after which ACK red cell lysis was carried out. Here the chain combines TRBV7-9 and TRBJ2-2; TRBD2 is perhaps the D gene, given 6 matching bases. What was sequenced was naive CD8+ T cells from blood, with Jurkat cell RNA spiked in. The cell subset or site label on this specimen signifies: FACS-sorted CD8+CD4-CCR7+CD45RA+ naive T cells. The clonotype originates from a human donor in good health. Some libraries in this study had Jurkat cell RNA spiked in. CDR3 region: CASSPAGGELFF. The DNA sequence reads TGTGCCAGCAGCCCTGCGGGGGGGGAGCTGTTTTTT.